This passage covers 20 T cell receptor beta chains from one sample sequenced in a study of T cell responses to AZD1222 COVID-19 vaccine. This table comes from immunoSEQ multiplex PCR, and its TCRdb copy is limited to in-frame clones, with some not included. Here the sample spans around 130,000 clones, more than 85% being singletons. Sequenced here: peripheral blood, sampled on day 0 of AZD1222 vaccination. The receptors were sampled from an adult in good health.

The J gene is TRBJ1-3, the V gene TRBV28; 9 bases fit TRBD1. The CDR3 length is 18 residues. With V trimmed by 5 bases and J by 0 bases, 11 bases remained unmatched. Germline V gene lookup returns CDR1 MDHEN and CDR2 SYDVKM. CDR3 in DNA: TGTGCCAGCAGTGGGACAGGGATTATAACTTACTCTGGAAACACCATATATTTT. Translation: CASSGTGIITYSGNTIYF.

This chain connects TRBV6-5 to TRBJ2-1, with unresolved D. The germline CDR1 and CDR2 sequences are MNHEY and SVGAGI. The CDR3 runs to 14 residues. V was shortened by 7 bases and J by 8 bases, with 18 bases between the two germline ends. The CDR3 loop reads CASKVPGGIDEQFF. As DNA, the CDR3 is TGTGCCAGCAAAGTTCCTGGTGGGATCGATGAGCAGTTCTTC.

As for this clone: At one boundary the junction diverges from the germline segment, which might be a read error. The rearrangement links TRBV10-2 to TRBJ2-2; D unresolved. CDR1 is WSHSY and CDR2 is SAAADI in the germline V gene. The CDR3 extends over 12 amino acids. CDR3 sequence reads: CASREFPGELFF. CDR3 coding DNA: TGCGCCAGCAGGGAGTTTCCCGGGGAGCTGTTTTTT.

The chain couples TRBV5-8 to TRBJ2-2; possible D gene TRBD2, 5 bases. The CDR3 is made up of 16 amino acids. Germline V gene sequence: CDR1 SGHTS, CDR2 YDEGEE. Trimming shortened V by 5 bases and J by 4 bases, and 18 bases separated the two germline ends. In DNA form, the CDR3 reads TGTGCCAGCAGTTTCCACCCGGACTTTAGCACCGGGGAGCTGTTTTTT. This gives the protein CASSFHPDFSTGELFF.

The CDR3 spells CASSLPGVTEQFF. CDR3 coding DNA: TGTGCCAGCAGTTTACCGGGGGTCACTGAGCAGTTCTTC. This sequence joins TRBV12-3 or TRBV12-4 and TRBJ2-1, with a possible D match to TRBD2 (6 bases). CDR3 size: 13 residues. The V and J ends lost 2 bases and 9 bases respectively, with 11 bases between them.

V usage is TRBV5-5 and J usage is TRBJ2-3, with D possibly being TRBD1 or TRBD2 (6 bases each). The CDR3 is made up of 15 amino acids. V gave up 4 bases and J gave up 6 bases, with 18 bases separating them. Germline V gives CDR1 SGHKS, CDR2 YYEKEE (reference sequence). The DNA of the CDR3 is TGTGCCAGCAGCCCACCCCTAAGGGGGAGGGATACGCAGTATTTT. Its translation: CASSPPLRGRDTQYF.

This clone was seen a handful of times. The J gene is TRBJ2-2, the V gene TRBV6-5; D unclear. The CDR3 runs 12 residues. Germline V gene data show CDR1 as MNHEY and CDR2 as SVGAGI. V lost 6 bases, J lost 4 bases, and 6 bases lay in between. Here the CDR3 reads CASSESTGELFF. The CDR3 coding sequence is TGTGCCAGCAGCGAGAGCACCGGGGAGCTGTTTTTT.

The V gene is TRBV3-1 (or the pseudogene TRBV3-2), the J gene TRBJ1-6, with 8 bases that match TRBD1. CDR3 length equals 16 residues. CDR1 is LGHDT, CDR2 YNNKEL, per germline (reference sequence). V lost 4 bases, J lost 5 bases, and 7 bases stayed unmatched. The CDR3 here is CASSPRQGADNSPLHF. CDR3 nucleotides: TGTGCCAGCAGCCCCCGGCAGGGGGCCGATAATTCACCCCTCCACTTT.

CDR3 bases: TGCGCCAGCTCGCCGCGCCCCCAAATTCCGGGACAGGGCTATAATTCACCCCTCCACTTT. Amino acids: CASSPRPQIPGQGYNSPLHF. The chain links TRBV5-1 to TRBJ1-6, with TRBD1 matching 9 bases. The junction had 20 bases not matched to a gene; V was cut back by 7 bases and J by 3 bases. The CDR3 loop spans 20 amino acids. CDR1 is SGHRS and CDR2 is YFSETQ in the germline V gene.

The J gene is TRBJ1-6, the V gene TRBV28, with D possibly TRBD1 on 6 matching bases. CDR1 is MDHEN and CDR2 is SYDVKM in the germline V gene. Trimming took off 11 bases at V and 9 bases at J, with 14 bases between the two ends. The CDR3 spans 12 residues. This chain's CDR3 is CAGGQGVSPLHF. In DNA form, the CDR3 reads TGTGCCGGGGGGCAAGGTGTTTCACCCCTCCACTTT.

The V and J genes are TRBV28 and TRBJ1-2, with D unclear. CDR3 length equals 14 residues. Trimming took 2 bases from V and 6 from J, leaving 13 bases between them. Germline CDR1 and CDR2: MDHEN and SYDVKM. The CDR3 sequence: CASSLRNGVHGYTF. As DNA, the CDR3 is TGTGCCAGCAGTTTACGGAATGGGGTTCATGGCTACACCTTC.

V usage is TRBV2 and J usage is TRBJ1-2; D is undetermined. V was cut by 0 bases and J by 4 bases, with 12 bases left in between. The germline CDR1 and CDR2 sequences are SNHLY and FYNNEI. The CDR3 sequence is 15 residues long. CDR3 region: CASSEALRGGYGYTF. The CDR3 nucleotides read TGTGCCAGCAGTGAAGCGCTTCGGGGTGGCTATGGCTACACCTTC.

The chain recombines TRBV19 with TRBJ2-5; 9 nucleotides line up with TRBD2. The CDR3 sequence is 16 residues long. Losses at the gene ends were 0 bases for V and 1 base for J; bases not matched to a gene: 3. Per germline, CDR1 LNHDA and CDR2 SQIVND (reference sequence). CDR3 loop: CASSIDEREAQETQYF. The CDR3 DNA reads TGTGCCAGTAGTATAGATGAGCGGGAGGCCCAAGAGACCCAGTACTTC.

The rearrangement uses TRBV5-6 and TRBJ2-5; tentatively, D is TRBD1 (6 bases). The CDR3 runs 14 residues. V lost 4 bases, J lost 1 base, and 11 bases lay in between. Per germline, CDR1 SGHDT and CDR2 YYEEEE. The CDR3 DNA reads TGTGCCAGCAGCCTGGACAGAGTCCAAGAGACCCAGTACTTC. Amino acid sequence: CASSLDRVQETQYF. Combining the CDR3 with reference TRBV5-6 and TRBJ2-5 gives the whole variable domain DAGVTQSPTHLIKTRGQQVTLRCSPKSGHDTVSWYQQALGQGPQFIFQYYEEEERQRGNFPDRFSGHQFPNYSSELNVNALLLGDSALYLCASSLDRVQETQYFGPGTRLLVL.

Regarding this clone: One end of the junction fails to match germline, which may point to a read error. The V and J genes are TRBV7-2 and TRBJ1-1; 10 bases line up with TRBD1. CDR1 is SGHTA and CDR2 is FQGNSA in the germline V gene. There are 16 residues in the CDR3. The CDR3 spells CASSKGQGLSNTEAFF. In DNA, the CDR3 is TGTGCCAGCAGCAAGGGACAGGGGCTTTCGAACACTGAAGCCTTCTTT.

The V gene is TRBV10-3, the J gene TRBJ1-6; TRBD1 matches at 9 bases. With 6 bases clipped from V and 6 bases from J, the junction kept 3 bases outside the gene matches. Germline CDR1 and CDR2: ENHRY and SYGVKD. The length of the CDR3 is 14 residues. The CDR3, as DNA: TGTGCCATCAGACAGGGGGCTAGTAATTCACCCCTCCACTTT. Its translation is CAIRQGASNSPLHF.

This chain connects TRBV29-1 to TRBJ2-1; 9 nucleotides agree with TRBD2. Germline V gene sequence: CDR1 SQVTM, CDR2 ANQGSEA. There are 16 residues in the CDR3. Trimming took 6 bases from V and 0 from J; bases not matched to a gene: 9. CDR3 sequence: CSVYPFSGSSYNEQFF. The CDR3 coding sequence is TGCAGCGTCTATCCCTTTAGCGGGAGCTCCTACAATGAGCAGTTCTTC.

The rearrangement links TRBV7-3 to TRBJ1-6; D remains unclear. The CDR3 is 12 residues long. V was trimmed by 2 bases and J by 4 bases, leaving 0 bases between them. CDR1 and CDR2 from the germline V gene are SGHTA and FQGTGA. CDR3 nucleotides: TGTGCCAGCAGCTTATATAATTCACCCCTCCACTTT. Amino acid sequence: CASSLYNSPLHF. The full variable domain, with the rest looked up from reference TRBV7-3 and TRBJ1-6, is GAGVSQTPSNKVTEKGKYVELRCDPISGHTALYWYRQSLGQGPEFLIYFQGTGAADDSGLPNDRFFAVRPEGSVSTLKIQRTERGDSAVYLCASSLYNSPLHFGNGTRLTVT.

The chain has TRBV6-6 and TRBJ2-3; 12 bases agree with TRBD2. Germline V gene lookup returns CDR1 MNHNY and CDR2 SVGAGI (reference sequence). This CDR3 spans 16 amino acids. Trimming at V came to 6 bases and at J to 2 bases, leaving 6 bases not matched to a gene. CDR3 sequence reads: CASRSRTSGNTDTQYF. The CDR3 DNA reads TGTGCCAGCAGATCACGGACTAGCGGGAACACAGATACGCAGTATTTT.

V usage is TRBV27 and J usage is TRBJ1-4; D is uncertain. V was pared by 6 bases and J by 8 bases, with 19 bases between. The length of the CDR3 is 15 residues. From germline, CDR1 is MNHEY and CDR2 SMNVEV (reference sequence). The CDR3 DNA reads TGTGCCAGCAGGACTCGGGTTGAGGTCCAGGAAAAACTGTTTTTT. This sequence encodes CASRTRVEVQEKLFF.